This T cell receptor delta chain originates from a study of gamma-delta chains in newborns, infants, children. Whole-study context: Microbial exposure reportedly drives polyclonal innate γδ T cell expansion after birth.

With CATT, TCRdb re-called clones from the reads. The sample yields 1,500 to 2,000 delta-chain clones, 7.6% seen once. This clone is classed as large. The sample holds other DNA sequences that translate to the same CDR3. Material for sequencing was blood. The clonotype originates from a child who was a newborn, infant or young child, either healthy, febrile or measles-vaccinated (not recorded which).

The CDR3 DNA is TGTGCTCTTGGGGAACTATCTGGGGGCCACTGGCAGCGCGATAAACTCATCTTT. This sequence encodes CALGELSGGHWQRDKLIF. The chain employs TRDV1 and TRDJ1; 7 bases match TRDD3. The CDR3 is made up of 18 amino acids. V lost 0 bases, J lost 4 bases, and 14 bases stayed unmatched. Germline CDR1 and CDR2: TSWWSYY and QGS.